This paragraph covers one T cell receptor (beta chain) sequence. Its antigen specificity is not known. The record has no base qualities; no much larger clone is one base away. To sequence the TCRbeta CDR3 region, genomic DNA was isolated from the sorted cells. The immunoSEQ Assay was used for sequencing of TCRbeta CDR3 regions. TCRdb holds this immuneACCESS table with in-frame rearrangements only. Some clones are missing; in checked studies, unresolved V genes explain under half, and the rest has no known cause. This sample holds 40,000 or so clones; roughly 80% were observed only once. Together, the top ten hold 35% to 45% of the sample. For CDR1 and CDR2, the germline V gene (reference sequence) lists LNHNV and YYDKDF. Including cysteine and phenylalanine, the CDR3 has 15 amino acids. The entry retains the CDR3 DNA only, 45 bases that are in frame from base 1. V is cut by 0 bases and J by 4 bases, and the space between the germline ends is 10 bases.

The data originate from a study of OX40 agonist ivuxolimab in advanced cancers. About the investigation overall: The costimulatory receptor OX40 (CD134) was targeted by ivuxolimab, a fully human IgG2 agonistic monoclonal antibody. Intravenous ivuxolimab was administered to patients every 2 weeks at six dose levels: 0.01, 0.1, 0.3, 1.5, 3 and 10 mg/kg. Of the approximately 54 patients in dose escalation, 19 had hepatocellular carcinoma, approximately 15 had melanoma, 9 had renal cell carcinoma and 9 had head and neck cancer. In the dose-escalation cohort, about four fifths of patients were male, and the mean age was approximately 60 years with a range of roughly 20 to 80. Prior anti-PD-1, anti-PD-L1 or anti-CTLA-4 therapy was permitted, and checkpoint inhibitors had been received by approximately 39% of dose-escalation patients. Three dose-escalation patients achieved partial responses, one with hepatocellular carcinoma and two with cutaneous melanoma. The purpose of peripheral TCRbeta sequencing was to test whether ivuxolimab changed TCR sequence diversity and led to clonal T-cell expansion. The monotherapy dose-escalation portion (N ≈ 55 patients) of the phase I ivuxolimab trial is reported in the paper. Overall study outcomes, separate from this receptor: Low levels of normalized T-cell clonal expansion were also shown by some nonresponding patients. At doses from 0.1 to 3.0 mg/kg, clonal expansion was seen in both CD4+ and CD8+ blood T cells between baseline and week 6. In the 0.1-3.0 mg/kg groups, partial responders had among the lowest normalized peripheral clonal expansion, particularly in CD8+ T cells. The antigen specificity of the peripheral T cells that underwent clonal expansion was not determined. After ivuxolimab, CD8+ T cells had more expanded clones than CD4+ T cells on average.

Patients with a history of autoimmune disease or receiving systemic immunosuppression were excluded from the trial. Peripheral blood for TCR sequencing was collected from all dose cohorts at baseline, on cycle 4 day 1, and on cycle 7 day 1. The samples were taken from a phase I, first-in-human, multicenter, open-label dose-escalation trial of ivuxolimab. Adults with locally advanced or metastatic head and neck squamous cell, hepatocellular, melanoma or renal cell carcinoma were enrolled in the trial. Before TCR sequencing, CD4+ T cells and CD8+ T cells were sorted from peripheral blood as separate populations.

The source material was CD4+ or CD8+ T cells sorted from blood, sampled in a trial of the OX40 agonist ivuxolimab. This receptor was taken from an adult with an advanced solid tumor such as melanoma, head and neck, liver or kidney cancer. The chain was built from TRBV15 and TRBJ1-5, with a weak D call of TRBD1 (6 bases match). The DNA reads TGTGCCACCAGCAGAGATCTGGACAGAAATCAGCCCCAGCATTTT. Its protein is CATSRDLDRNQPQHF.